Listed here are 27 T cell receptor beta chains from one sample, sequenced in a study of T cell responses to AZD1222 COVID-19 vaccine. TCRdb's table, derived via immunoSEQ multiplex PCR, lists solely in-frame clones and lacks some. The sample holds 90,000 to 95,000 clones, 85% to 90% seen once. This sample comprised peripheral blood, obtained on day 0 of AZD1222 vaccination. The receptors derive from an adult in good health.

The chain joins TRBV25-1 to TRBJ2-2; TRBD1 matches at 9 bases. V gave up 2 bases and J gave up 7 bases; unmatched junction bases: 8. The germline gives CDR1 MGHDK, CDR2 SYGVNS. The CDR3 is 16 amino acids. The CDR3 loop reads CASSEMGTGLNGELFF. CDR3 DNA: TGTGCCAGCAGTGAAATGGGGACAGGGCTTAACGGGGAGCTGTTTTTT.

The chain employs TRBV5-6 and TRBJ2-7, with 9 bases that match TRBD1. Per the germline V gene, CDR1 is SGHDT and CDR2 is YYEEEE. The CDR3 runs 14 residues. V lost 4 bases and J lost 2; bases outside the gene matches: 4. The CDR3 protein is CASSPTGGAYEQYF. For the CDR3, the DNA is TGTGCCAGCAGCCCTACAGGGGGCGCCTACGAGCAGTACTTC.

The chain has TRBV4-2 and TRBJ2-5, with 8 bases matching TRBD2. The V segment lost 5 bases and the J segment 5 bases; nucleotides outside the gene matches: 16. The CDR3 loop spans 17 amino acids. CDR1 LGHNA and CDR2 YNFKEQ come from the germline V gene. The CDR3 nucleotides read TGTGCCAGCAGCGCATCGGGGATAGCGGGGCGAGGGGAGACCCAGTACTTC. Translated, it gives CASSASGIAGRGETQYF.

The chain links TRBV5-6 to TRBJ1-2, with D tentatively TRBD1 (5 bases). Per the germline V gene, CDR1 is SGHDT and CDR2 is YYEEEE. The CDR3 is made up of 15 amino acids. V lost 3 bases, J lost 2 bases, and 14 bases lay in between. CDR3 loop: CASSSRQGRNYGYTF. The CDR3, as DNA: TGTGCCAGCAGCTCCCGGCAGGGAAGGAACTATGGCTACACCTTC.

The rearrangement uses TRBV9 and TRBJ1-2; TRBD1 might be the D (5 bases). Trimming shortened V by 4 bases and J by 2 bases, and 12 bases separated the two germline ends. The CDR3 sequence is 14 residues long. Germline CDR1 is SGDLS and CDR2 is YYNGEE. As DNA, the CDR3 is TGTGCCAGCAGCCCACTGACAGAGAACTATGGCTACACCTTC. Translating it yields CASSPLTENYGYTF.

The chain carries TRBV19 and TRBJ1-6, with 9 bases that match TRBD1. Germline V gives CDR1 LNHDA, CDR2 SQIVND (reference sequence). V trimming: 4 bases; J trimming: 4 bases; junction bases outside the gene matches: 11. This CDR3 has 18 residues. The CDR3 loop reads CASSKGQGPRWYNSPLHF. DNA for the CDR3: TGTGCCAGTAGTAAAGGACAGGGGCCTAGATGGTATAATTCACCCCTCCACTTT.

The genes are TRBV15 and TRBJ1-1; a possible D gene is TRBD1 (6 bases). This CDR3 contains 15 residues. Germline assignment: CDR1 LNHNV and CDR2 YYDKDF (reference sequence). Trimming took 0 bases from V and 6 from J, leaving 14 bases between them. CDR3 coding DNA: TGTGCCACCAGCAGAGATTCCAGGGACAACTCTGAAGCTTTCTTT. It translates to CATSRDSRDNSEAFF.

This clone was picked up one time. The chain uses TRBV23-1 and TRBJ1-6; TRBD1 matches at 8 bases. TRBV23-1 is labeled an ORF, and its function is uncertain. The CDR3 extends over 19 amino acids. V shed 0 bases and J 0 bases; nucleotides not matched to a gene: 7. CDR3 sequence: CASSQSEQGAHSYNSPLHF. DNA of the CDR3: TGCGCCAGCAGTCAATCTGAGCAGGGGGCTCACTCCTATAATTCACCCCTCCACTTT.

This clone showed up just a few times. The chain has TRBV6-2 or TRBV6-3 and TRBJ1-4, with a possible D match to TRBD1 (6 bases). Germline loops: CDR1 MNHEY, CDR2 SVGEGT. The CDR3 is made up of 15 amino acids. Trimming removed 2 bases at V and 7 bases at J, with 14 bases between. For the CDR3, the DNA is TGTGCCAGCAGTTACCCCCGCGGGGGCCGTGAAAAACTGTTTTTT. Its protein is CASSYPRGGREKLFF.

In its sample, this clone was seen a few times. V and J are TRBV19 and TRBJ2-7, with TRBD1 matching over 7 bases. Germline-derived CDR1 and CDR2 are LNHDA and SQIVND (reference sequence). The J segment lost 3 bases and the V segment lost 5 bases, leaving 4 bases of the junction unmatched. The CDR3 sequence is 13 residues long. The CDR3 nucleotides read TGTGCCAGTAGTGTCCGGGACAGCTACGAGCAGTACTTC. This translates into CASSVRDSYEQYF.

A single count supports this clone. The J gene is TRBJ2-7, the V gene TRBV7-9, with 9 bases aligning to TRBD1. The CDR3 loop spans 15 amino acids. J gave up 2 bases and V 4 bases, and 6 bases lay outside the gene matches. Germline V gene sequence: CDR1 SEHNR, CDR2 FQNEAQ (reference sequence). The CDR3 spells CASSSPRTGAYEQYF. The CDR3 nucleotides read TGTGCCAGCAGCTCCCCTCGGACAGGGGCCTACGAGCAGTACTTC. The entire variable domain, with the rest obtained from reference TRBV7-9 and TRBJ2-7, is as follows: DTGVSQNPRHKITKRGQNVTFRCDPISEHNRLYWYRQTLGQGPEFLTYFQNEAQLEKSRLLSDRFSAERPKGSFSTLEIQRTEQGDSAMYLCASSSPRTGAYEQYFGPGTRLTVT.

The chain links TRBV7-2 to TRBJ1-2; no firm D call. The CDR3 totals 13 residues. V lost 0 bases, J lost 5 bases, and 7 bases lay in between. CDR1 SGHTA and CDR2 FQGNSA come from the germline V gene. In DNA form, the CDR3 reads TGTGCCAGCAGCTTAGCGCGGCAGTATGGCTACACCTTC. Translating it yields CASSLARQYGYTF.

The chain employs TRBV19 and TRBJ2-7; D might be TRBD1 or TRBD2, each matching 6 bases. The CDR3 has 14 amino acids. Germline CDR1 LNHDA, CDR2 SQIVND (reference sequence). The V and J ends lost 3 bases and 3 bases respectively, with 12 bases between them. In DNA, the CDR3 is TGTGCCAGTAGTATCGGAGGGGGTGGCTACGAGCAGTACTTC. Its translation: CASSIGGGGYEQYF.

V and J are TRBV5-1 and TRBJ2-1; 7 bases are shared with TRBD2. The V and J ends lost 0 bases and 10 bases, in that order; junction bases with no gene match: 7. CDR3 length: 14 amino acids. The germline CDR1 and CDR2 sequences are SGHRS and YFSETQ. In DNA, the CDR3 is TGCGCCAGCAGCTTGGCGACCGGGGAGGGAGAGCAGTTCTTC. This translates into CASSLATGEGEQFF.

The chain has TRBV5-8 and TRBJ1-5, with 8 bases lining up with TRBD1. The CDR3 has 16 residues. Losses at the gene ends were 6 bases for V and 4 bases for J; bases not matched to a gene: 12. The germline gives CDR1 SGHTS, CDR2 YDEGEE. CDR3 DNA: TGTGCCAGCACCAACCTCAGGGGGCTTCGGAATCAGCCCCAGCATTTT. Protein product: CASTNLRGLRNQPQHF.

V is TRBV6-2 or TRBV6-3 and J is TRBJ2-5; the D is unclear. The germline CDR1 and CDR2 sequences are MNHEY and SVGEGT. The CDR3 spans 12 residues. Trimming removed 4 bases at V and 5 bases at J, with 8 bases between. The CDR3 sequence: CASSFNWETQYF. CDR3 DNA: TGTGCCAGCAGTTTCAATTGGGAGACCCAGTACTTC.

DNA for the CDR3: TGTGCCAGCAGCTTGGCCGGGACAGGGGCGGAAAAACTGTTTTTT. This sequence encodes CASSLAGTGAEKLFF. The V gene is TRBV5-8, the J gene TRBJ1-4; TRBD1 matches 10 bases. The germline V gene encodes CDR1 SGHTS and CDR2 YDEGEE. V dropped 0 bases and J dropped 8; count of bases not matched to a gene: 4. This CDR3 region has 15 residues.

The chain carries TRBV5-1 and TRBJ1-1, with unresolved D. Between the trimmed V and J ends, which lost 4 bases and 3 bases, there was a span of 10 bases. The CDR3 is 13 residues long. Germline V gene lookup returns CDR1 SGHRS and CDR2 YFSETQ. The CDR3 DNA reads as TGCGCCAGCAGCGCCTCAGCGGACACTGAAGCTTTCTTT. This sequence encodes CASSASADTEAFF.

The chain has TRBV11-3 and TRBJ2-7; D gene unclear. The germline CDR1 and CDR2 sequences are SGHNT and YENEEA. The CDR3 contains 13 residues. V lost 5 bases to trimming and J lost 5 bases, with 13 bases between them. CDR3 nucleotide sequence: TGTGCCAGCAGCCGCGCCCACGTAGACGAGCAGTACTTC. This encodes CASSRAHVDEQYF.

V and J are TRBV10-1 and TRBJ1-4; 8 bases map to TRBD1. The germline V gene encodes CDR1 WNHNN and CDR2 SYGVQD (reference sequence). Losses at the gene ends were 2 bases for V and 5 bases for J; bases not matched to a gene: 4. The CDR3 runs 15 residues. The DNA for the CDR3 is TGCGCCAGCAGTGAGCAGACAGGGGAAAATGAAAAACTGTTTTTT. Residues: CASSEQTGENEKLFF.

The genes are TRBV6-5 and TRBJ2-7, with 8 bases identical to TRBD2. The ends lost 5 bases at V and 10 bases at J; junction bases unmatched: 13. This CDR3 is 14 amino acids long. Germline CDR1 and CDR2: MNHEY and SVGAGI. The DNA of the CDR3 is TGTGCCAGCAGTACCCCGGGGGGGCCAGCGCCTCAGTACTTC. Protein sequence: CASSTPGGPAPQYF.

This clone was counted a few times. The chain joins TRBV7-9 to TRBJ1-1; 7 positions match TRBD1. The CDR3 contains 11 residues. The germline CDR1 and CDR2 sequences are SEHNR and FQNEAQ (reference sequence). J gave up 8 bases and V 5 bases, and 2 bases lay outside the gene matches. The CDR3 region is CASSPTGEAFF. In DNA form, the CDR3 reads TGTGCCAGCAGCCCGACAGGGGAAGCTTTCTTT. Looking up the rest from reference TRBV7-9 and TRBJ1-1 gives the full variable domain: DTGVSQNPRHKITKRGQNVTFRCDPISEHNRLYWYRQTLGQGPEFLTYFQNEAQLEKSRLLSDRFSAERPKGSFSTLEIQRTEQGDSAMYLCASSPTGEAFFGQGTRLTVV.

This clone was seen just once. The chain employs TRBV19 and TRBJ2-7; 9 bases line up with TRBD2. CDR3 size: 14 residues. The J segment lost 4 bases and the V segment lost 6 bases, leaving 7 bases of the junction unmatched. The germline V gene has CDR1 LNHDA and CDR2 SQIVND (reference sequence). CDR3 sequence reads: CASRRAGGGYEQYF. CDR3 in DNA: TGTGCCAGTAGACGAGCGGGGGGAGGATACGAGCAGTACTTC. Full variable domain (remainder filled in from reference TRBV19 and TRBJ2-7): DGGITQSPKYLFRKEGQNVTLSCEQNLNHDAMYWYRQDPGQGLRLIYYSQIVNDFQKGDIAEGYSVSREKKESFPLTVTSAQKNPTAFYLCASRRAGGGYEQYFGPGTRLTVT.

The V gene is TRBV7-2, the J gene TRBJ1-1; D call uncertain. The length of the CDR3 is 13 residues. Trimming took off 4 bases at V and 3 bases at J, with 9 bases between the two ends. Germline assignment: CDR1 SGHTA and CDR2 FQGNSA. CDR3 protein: CASSSTIYTEAFF. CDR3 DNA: TGTGCCAGCAGCTCAACCATCTACACTGAAGCTTTCTTT.

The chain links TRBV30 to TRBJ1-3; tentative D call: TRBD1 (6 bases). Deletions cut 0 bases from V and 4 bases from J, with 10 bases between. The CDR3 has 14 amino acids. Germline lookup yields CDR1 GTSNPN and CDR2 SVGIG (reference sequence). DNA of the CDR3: TGTGCCTGGAGTGTTGTAACAGGGGGAAACACCATATATTTT. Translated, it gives CAWSVVTGGNTIYF.

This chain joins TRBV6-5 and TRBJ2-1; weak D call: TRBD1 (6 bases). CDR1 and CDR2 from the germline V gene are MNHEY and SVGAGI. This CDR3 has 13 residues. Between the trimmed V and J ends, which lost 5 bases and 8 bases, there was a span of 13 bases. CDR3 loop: CASSNLRGHEQFF. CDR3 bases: TGTGCCAGCAGTAATCTCAGGGGCCATGAGCAGTTCTTC.

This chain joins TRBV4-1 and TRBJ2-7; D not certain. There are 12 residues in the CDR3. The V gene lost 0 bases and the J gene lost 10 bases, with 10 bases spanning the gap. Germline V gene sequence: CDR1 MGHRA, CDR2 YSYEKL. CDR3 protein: CASSQDLRNQYF. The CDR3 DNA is TGCGCCAGCAGCCAAGATCTGAGAAACCAGTACTTC.